The 22 T cell receptor beta chains given below trace back to one sample, sequenced in a study of T cells in localized non-small cell lung cancer (dated by TCRdb to the early 2020s). Libraries were made using the immunoSEQ multiplex PCR assay. The table was pulled from immuneACCESS by TCRdb, which kept in-frame rearrangements only. Such tables lose some clones; where checked, under half of the loss comes from unresolved V genes, and the rest has no known cause. This sample gives roughly 36,000 clones in total; around 79% of them show up just once. The ten largest clones add up to under 45% of the sample. Sample: PBMCs, taken before any cancer treatment. The receptors shown here come from a woman aged 35 to 70 with stage II squamous cell lung carcinoma.

In this sample, this clone turned up a few times. V gene TRBV27 combines with J gene TRBJ1-2, with a tentative D call TRBD1 (5 bases). Per germline, CDR1 MNHEY and CDR2 SMNVEV (reference sequence). The CDR3 consists of 13 residues. The V end was cut by 2 bases, the J end by 6 bases, with 10 bases between. The CDR3 spells CASSLGGGNGYTF. CDR3 nucleotides: TGTGCCAGCAGTTTAGGGGGAGGAAATGGCTACACCTTC.

The chain has TRBV7-2 and TRBJ2-1; 8 nucleotides match TRBD1. J gave up 4 bases and V 6 bases, and 8 bases lay outside the gene matches. The CDR3 extends over 15 amino acids. CDR1 SGHTA and CDR2 FQGNSA come from the germline V gene. The CDR3 reads CASSQGAGNYNEQFF. The CDR3 nucleotides read TGTGCCAGCAGTCAGGGGGCGGGAAATTACAATGAGCAGTTCTTC.

This clone was counted once. The chain uses TRBV7-2 and TRBJ1-2; D is unresolved. From germline, CDR1 is SGHTA and CDR2 FQGNSA. V shed 0 bases and J shed 7 bases, with 21 bases lying between them. This CDR3 has 17 amino acids. CDR3 DNA: TGTGCCAGCAGCTTAGCCGGACCCGGATTGGGAGTGGGTGGCTACACCTTC. Translated, it gives CASSLAGPGLGVGGYTF. Combining the CDR3 with reference TRBV7-2 and TRBJ1-2 gives the whole variable domain GAGVSQSPSNKVTEKGKDVELRCDPISGHTALYWYRQSLGQGLEFLIYFQGNSAPDKSGLPSDRFSAERTGGSVSTLTIQRTQQEDSAVYLCASSLAGPGLGVGGYTFGSGTRLTVV.

The chain is built from TRBV7-9 and TRBJ2-7; D may correspond to TRBD1 or TRBD2 (5 bases each). The CDR3 is made up of 15 amino acids. The germline V and J ends were trimmed by 5 bases and 1 base, with 15 bases remaining between them. Germline V CDR1 and CDR2: SEHNR, FQNEAQ (reference sequence). The CDR3 loop is CASSPSQGASYEQYF. The CDR3 DNA is TGTGCCAGCAGCCCTAGCCAGGGAGCTTCCTACGAGCAGTACTTC.

This chain connects TRBV13 to TRBJ2-1; D gene ambiguous. Germline assignment: CDR1 PRHDT and CDR2 FYEKMQ (reference sequence). The CDR3 totals 13 residues. V lost 5 bases to trimming and J lost 1 base, with 6 bases between them. The CDR3 here is CASSAASYNEQFF. CDR3 bases: TGTGCCAGCAGCGCAGCGTCCTACAATGAGCAGTTCTTC. The full variable domain, its missing parts supplied by reference TRBV13 and TRBJ2-1, is AAGVIQSPRHLIKEKRETATLKCYPIPRHDTVYWYQQGPGQDPQFLISFYEKMQSDKGSIPDRFSAQQFSDYHSELNMSSLELGDSALYFCASSAASYNEQFFGPGTRLTVL.

CDR3 nucleotides: TGTGCCAGCAGCTTGGTTTTAGCGCCCCAGGGAACCCAGTACTTC. Translating gives CASSLVLAPQGTQYF. The V call is TRBV5-8, the J call TRBJ2-5; D might be TRBD1 or TRBD2, each matching 5 bases. CDR1 and CDR2 from the germline V gene are SGHTS and YDEGEE. This CDR3 spans 15 amino acids. V shed 0 bases and J shed 8 bases, with 17 bases lying between them.

The rearrangement joins TRBV28 to TRBJ1-1; D not resolved. Germline V lookup: CDR1 MDHEN, CDR2 SYDVKM. There are 15 residues in the CDR3. Deletions cut 1 base from V and 1 base from J, with 10 bases between. For the CDR3, the DNA is TGTGCCAGCAGTTTATTTAAGGGAACGAACACTGAAGCTTTCTTT. Protein: CASSLFKGTNTEAFF.

The chain carries TRBV7-2 and TRBJ2-3; D gene ambiguous. V shed 5 bases and J shed 2 bases, with 5 bases lying between them. CDR3 size: 12 residues. Germline loops: CDR1 SGHTA, CDR2 FQGNSA. The CDR3 loop reads CASSINTDTQYF. The CDR3 nucleotides are TGTGCCAGCAGCATTAACACAGATACGCAGTATTTT.

The V gene is TRBV4-2, the J gene TRBJ2-2, with no clear D. Germline V gene sequence: CDR1 LGHNA, CDR2 YNFKEQ. V was trimmed by 4 bases and J by 7 bases, leaving 7 bases between them. The CDR3 runs to 12 residues. CDR3 DNA sequence: TGTGCCAGCAGCCCCGACTTCGGGGAGCTGTTTTTT. It codes for CASSPDFGELFF.

V gene TRBV2 combines with J gene TRBJ1-4, with a tentative D call TRBD1 (6 bases). CDR1 and CDR2 (germline): SNHLY, FYNNEI. V dropped 8 bases and J dropped 3 bases, with 13 bases sitting between them. This CDR3 has 14 residues. The CDR3 region is CASAKQGPNEKLFF. The CDR3 DNA reads TGTGCCAGCGCAAAACAGGGTCCTAATGAAAAACTGTTTTTT.

The chain employs TRBV6-1 and TRBJ2-5; 10 nucleotides line up with TRBD2. This CDR3 spans 15 amino acids. V dropped 5 bases and J dropped 7; count of bases not matched to a gene: 10. The germline V gene encodes CDR1 MNHNS and CDR2 SASEGT. This CDR3 reads CASSTTSGPQTTQYF. CDR3 nucleotides: TGTGCCAGCAGTACGACTAGCGGGCCCCAGACGACCCAGTACTTC.

This clone has only a few counts. The chain recombines TRBV25-1 with TRBJ1-2; D might be TRBD1 (6 bases). CDR1 is MGHDK and CDR2 is SYGVNS in the germline V gene. Trimming took 4 bases from V and 2 from J, leaving 11 bases between them. The length of the CDR3 is 14 residues. Here the CDR3 DNA reads TGTGCCAGCAGTGGGTTGGACAGAAACTATGGCTACACCTTC. It yields the protein CASSGLDRNYGYTF.

The rearrangement joins TRBV7-2 to TRBJ1-1, with unresolved D. V lost 5 bases to trimming and J lost 3 bases, with 13 bases between them. The V gene's germline CDR1 is SGHTA and CDR2 FQGNSA. This CDR3 region has 14 residues. Here the CDR3 DNA reads TGTGCCAGCAGCCATAGTGGTCCCTACACTGAAGCTTTCTTT. Protein product: CASSHSGPYTEAFF.

The chain combines TRBV9 with TRBJ1-3; D unclear. Germline values: CDR1 SGDLS, CDR2 YYNGEE. With 3 bases removed from V and 2 bases from J, the gap between germline ends came to 15 bases. The CDR3 totals 16 residues. In DNA form, the CDR3 reads TGTGCCAGCAGCGGGAACAGAGCTAAGGCTGGAAACACCATATATTTT. Translating it yields CASSGNRAKAGNTIYF.

V and J are TRBV13 and TRBJ2-5, with a tentative D call TRBD1 (6 bases). Germline V CDR1 and CDR2: PRHDT, FYEKMQ (reference sequence). The V end lost 1 base, the J end lost 1 base, and 10 bases lay between the germline ends. The CDR3 consists of 15 residues. This chain's CDR3 is CASSLAQGLQETQYF. As DNA, the CDR3 is TGTGCCAGCAGCTTAGCGCAGGGGCTCCAAGAGACCCAGTACTTC.

This chain uses TRBV27 with TRBJ2-7; 10 nucleotides align to TRBD1. Germline V gene sequence: CDR1 MNHEY, CDR2 SMNVEV (reference sequence). Trimming cost V 6 bases and J 5 bases; bases outside gene matches: 4. The CDR3 spans 13 residues. The CDR3 region is CASSAGTGDEQYF. CDR3 nucleotide sequence: TGTGCCAGCAGCGCCGGGACAGGGGACGAGCAGTACTTC.

The chain links TRBV6-1 to TRBJ1-1, with unresolved D. Germline assignment: CDR1 MNHNS and CDR2 SASEGT. The CDR3 spans 14 residues. Trimming took 1 base from V and 0 from J, leaving 6 bases between them. The CDR3 DNA is TGTGCCAGCAGTGAAGGGTTCATGAACACTGAAGCTTTCTTT. This translates into CASSEGFMNTEAFF.

The chain uses TRBV11-2 and TRBJ2-3; D unresolved. Trimming left V 5 bases short and J 6 bases short, with 9 bases between. The CDR3 consists of 12 residues. Germline V gene lookup returns CDR1 SGHAT and CDR2 FQNNGV. Here the CDR3 DNA reads TGTGCCAGCAGCCCAGGCGCTGATACGCAGTATTTT. The encoded protein is CASSPGADTQYF.

This clone has just a few counts. This chain joins TRBV29-1 and TRBJ2-1; TRBD2 matches at 10 bases. V lost 1 base to trimming and J lost 4 bases; unmatched junction nucleotides: 16. Germline-derived CDR1 and CDR2 are SQVTM and ANQGSEA. The CDR3 runs 19 residues. The CDR3 reads CSVEAIIGATSGQYNEQFF. CDR3 sequence (DNA): TGCAGCGTTGAAGCGATTATTGGGGCGACTAGCGGGCAATACAATGAGCAGTTCTTC.

V gene TRBV5-4 combines with J gene TRBJ2-2; D uncertain. The V end lost 2 bases, the J end lost 2 bases, and 10 bases lay between the germline ends. Germline CDR1 reads SGHNT; CDR2 reads YYREEE (reference sequence). This CDR3 spans 15 amino acids. The CDR3 reads CASSLEAANTGELFF. DNA for the CDR3: TGTGCCAGCAGCTTAGAAGCCGCCAACACCGGGGAGCTGTTTTTT.

The V call is TRBV11-3, the J call TRBJ2-1; 8 nucleotides align to TRBD2. The CDR3 is 14 residues long. CDR1 and CDR2 (germline): SGHNT, YENEEA. V dropped 1 base and J dropped 9; count of bases not matched to a gene: 5. The CDR3 DNA is TGTGCCAGCAGCTTAGCGGGAGGGCCGGGTGAGCAGTTCTTC. Translating gives CASSLAGGPGEQFF.

The chain employs TRBV4-2 and TRBJ2-2; the D gene is possibly TRBD2 (5 bases). CDR3 length: 15 amino acids. Trimming left V 0 bases short and J 3 bases short, with 8 bases between. The germline V gene encodes CDR1 LGHNA and CDR2 YNFKEQ. The CDR3 DNA reads as TGTGCCAGCAGCCAAGAACTAGTATACACCGGGGAGCTGTTTTTT. Translated, it gives CASSQELVYTGELFF.